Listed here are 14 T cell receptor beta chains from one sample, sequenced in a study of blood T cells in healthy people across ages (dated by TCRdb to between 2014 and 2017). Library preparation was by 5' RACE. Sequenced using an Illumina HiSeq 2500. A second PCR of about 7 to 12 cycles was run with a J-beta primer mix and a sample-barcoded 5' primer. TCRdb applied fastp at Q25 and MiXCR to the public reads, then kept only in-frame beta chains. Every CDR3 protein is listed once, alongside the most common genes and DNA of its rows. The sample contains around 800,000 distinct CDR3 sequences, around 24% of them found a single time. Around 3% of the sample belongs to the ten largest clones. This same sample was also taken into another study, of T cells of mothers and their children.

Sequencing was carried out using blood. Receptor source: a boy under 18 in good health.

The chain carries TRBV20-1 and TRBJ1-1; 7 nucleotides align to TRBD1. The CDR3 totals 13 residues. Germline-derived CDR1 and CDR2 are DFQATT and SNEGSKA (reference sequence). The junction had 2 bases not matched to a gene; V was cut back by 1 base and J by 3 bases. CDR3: CSARGQGYTEAFF. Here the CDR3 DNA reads TGCAGTGCTAGAGGACAGGGATACACTGAAGCTTTCTTT.

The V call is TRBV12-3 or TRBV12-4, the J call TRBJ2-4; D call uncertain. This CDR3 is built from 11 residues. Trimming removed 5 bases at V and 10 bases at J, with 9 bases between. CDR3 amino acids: CASSRTNIQYF. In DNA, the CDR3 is TGTGCCAGCAGTCGCACCAATATTCAGTACTTC.

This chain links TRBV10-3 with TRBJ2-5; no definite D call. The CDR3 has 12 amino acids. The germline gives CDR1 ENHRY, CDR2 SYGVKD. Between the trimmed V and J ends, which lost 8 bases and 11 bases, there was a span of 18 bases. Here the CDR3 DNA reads TGTGCCATCGGGCAGGAGCGTGGTGAGCAGTACTTC. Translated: CAIGQERGEQYF.

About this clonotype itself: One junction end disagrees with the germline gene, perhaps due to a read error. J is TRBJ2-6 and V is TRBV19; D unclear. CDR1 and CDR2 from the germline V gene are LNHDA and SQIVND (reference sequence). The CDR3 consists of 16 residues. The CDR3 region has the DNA TGTGCCAGTAGTATATATTCGGTCTCTGGAGCCAACGTCCTGACTTTC. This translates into CASSIYSVSGANVLTF.

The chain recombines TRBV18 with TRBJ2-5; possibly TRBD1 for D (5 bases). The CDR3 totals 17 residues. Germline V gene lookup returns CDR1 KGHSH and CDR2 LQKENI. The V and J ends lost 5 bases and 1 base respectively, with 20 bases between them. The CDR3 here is CASSFYRLDNGQETQYF. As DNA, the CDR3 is TGTGCCAGCTCATTCTACAGGCTGGACAACGGCCAAGAGACCCAGTACTTC.

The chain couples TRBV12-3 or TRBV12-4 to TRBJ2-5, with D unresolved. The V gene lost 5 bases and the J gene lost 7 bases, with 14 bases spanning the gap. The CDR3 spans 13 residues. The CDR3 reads CASSGHEVGTQYF. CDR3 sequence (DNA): TGTGCCAGCAGTGGGCACGAGGTTGGGACCCAGTACTTC.

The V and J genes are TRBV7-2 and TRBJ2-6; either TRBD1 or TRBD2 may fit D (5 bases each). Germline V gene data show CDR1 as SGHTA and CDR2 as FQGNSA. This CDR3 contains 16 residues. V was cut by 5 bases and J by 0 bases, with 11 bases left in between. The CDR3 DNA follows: TGTGCCAGCAGCCGGGACCGTTTCTCTGGGGCCAACGTCCTGACTTTC. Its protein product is CASSRDRFSGANVLTF.

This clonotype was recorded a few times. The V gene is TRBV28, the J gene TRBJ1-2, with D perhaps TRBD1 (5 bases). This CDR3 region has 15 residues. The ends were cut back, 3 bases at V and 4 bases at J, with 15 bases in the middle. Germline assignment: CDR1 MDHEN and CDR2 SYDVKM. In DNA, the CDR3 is TGTGCCAGCAGTTTTTTTAGGGGAGAGAGCTATGGCTACACCTTC. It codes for CASSFFRGESYGYTF.

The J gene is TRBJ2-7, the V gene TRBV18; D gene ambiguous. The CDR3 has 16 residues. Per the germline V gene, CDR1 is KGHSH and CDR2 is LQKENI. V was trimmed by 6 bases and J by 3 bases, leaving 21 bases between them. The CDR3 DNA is TGTGCCAGCTCCCCCACCCCGCCCGTCGAAGACTACGAGCAGTACTTC. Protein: CASSPTPPVEDYEQYF.

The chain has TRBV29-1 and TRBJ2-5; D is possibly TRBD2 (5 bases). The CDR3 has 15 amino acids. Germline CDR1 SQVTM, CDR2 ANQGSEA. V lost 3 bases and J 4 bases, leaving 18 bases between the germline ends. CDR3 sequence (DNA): TGCAGCGTTGACGTGTCGGGGATCGTTGGAGAGACCCAGTACTTC. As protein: CSVDVSGIVGETQYF.

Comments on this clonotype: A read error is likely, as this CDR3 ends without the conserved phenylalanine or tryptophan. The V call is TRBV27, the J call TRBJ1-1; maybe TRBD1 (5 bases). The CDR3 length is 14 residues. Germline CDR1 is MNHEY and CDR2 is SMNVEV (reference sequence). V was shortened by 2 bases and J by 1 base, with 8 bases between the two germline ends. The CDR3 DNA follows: TGTGCCAGCAGTTTACCGGGACCGAACACTGAAGCTTTCCTT. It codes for CASSLPGPNTEAFL.

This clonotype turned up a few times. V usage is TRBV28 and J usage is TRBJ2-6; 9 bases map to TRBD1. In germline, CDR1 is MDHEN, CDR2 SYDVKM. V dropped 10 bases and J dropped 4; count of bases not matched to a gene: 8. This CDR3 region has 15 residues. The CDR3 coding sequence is TGTGCCACGCAACAGGGGGCGCACGGGGCCAACGTCCTGACTTTC. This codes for CATQQGAHGANVLTF.

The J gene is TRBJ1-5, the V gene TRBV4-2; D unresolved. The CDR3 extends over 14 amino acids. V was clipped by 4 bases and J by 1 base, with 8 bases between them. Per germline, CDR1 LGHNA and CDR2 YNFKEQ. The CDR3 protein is CASSPPGSNQPQHF. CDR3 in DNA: TGTGCCAGCAGCCCCCCCGGCAGCAATCAGCCCCAGCATTTT.

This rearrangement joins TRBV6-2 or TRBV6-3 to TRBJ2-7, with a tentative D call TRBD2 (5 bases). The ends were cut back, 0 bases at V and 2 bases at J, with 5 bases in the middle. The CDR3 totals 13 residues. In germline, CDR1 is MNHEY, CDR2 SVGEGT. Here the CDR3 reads CASSYSTTYEQYF. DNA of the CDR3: TGTGCCAGCAGTTACTCGACTACCTACGAGCAGTACTTC.